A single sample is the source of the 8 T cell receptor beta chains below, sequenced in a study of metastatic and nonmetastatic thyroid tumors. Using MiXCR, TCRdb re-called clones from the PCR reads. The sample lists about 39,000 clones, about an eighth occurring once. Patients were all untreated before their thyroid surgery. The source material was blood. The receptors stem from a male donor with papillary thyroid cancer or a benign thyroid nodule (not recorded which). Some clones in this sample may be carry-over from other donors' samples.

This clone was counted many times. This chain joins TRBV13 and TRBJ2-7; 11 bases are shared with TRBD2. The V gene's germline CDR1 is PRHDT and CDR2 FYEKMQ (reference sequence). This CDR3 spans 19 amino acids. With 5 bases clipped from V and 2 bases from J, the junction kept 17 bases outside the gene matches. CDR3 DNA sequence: TGTGCCAGCAGCGGGGAACTAGCGGGAGCATTCCCCCGACCCTACGAGCAGTACTTC. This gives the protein CASSGELAGAFPRPYEQYF.

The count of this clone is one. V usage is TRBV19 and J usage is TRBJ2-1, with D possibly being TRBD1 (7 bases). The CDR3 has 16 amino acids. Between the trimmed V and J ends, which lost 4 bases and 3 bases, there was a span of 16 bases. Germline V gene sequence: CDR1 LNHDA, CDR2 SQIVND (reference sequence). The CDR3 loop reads CASSTGQGGLYNEQFF. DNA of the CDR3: TGTGCCAGTAGTACTGGTCAGGGGGGTCTCTACAATGAGCAGTTCTTC.

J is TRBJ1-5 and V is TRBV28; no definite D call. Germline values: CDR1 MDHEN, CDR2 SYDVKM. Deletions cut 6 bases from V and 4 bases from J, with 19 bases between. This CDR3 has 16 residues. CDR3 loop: CASSPRLGGLNQPQHF. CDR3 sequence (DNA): TGTGCCAGCAGCCCCCGCCTCGGAGGACTTAATCAGCCCCAGCATTTT.

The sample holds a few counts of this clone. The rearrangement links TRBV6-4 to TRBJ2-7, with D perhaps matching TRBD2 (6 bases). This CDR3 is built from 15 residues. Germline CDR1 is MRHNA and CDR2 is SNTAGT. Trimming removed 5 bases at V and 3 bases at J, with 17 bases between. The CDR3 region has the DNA TGTGCCAGCAGTTCGGCGGGACTTATGAACTACGAGCAGTACTTC. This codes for CASSSAGLMNYEQYF.

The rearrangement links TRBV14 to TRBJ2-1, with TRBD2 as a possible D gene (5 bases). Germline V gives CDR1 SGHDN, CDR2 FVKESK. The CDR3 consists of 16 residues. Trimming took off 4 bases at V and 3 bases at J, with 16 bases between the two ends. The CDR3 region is CASSPLSGGFYNEQFF. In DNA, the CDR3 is TGTGCCAGCAGCCCCCTTAGTGGCGGGTTCTACAATGAGCAGTTCTTC.

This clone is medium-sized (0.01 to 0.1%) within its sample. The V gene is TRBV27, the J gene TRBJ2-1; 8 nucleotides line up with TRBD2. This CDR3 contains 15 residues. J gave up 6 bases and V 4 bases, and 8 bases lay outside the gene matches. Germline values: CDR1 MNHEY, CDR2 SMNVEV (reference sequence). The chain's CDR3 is CASSYTSGQINEQFF. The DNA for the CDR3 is TGTGCCAGCAGTTATACTAGCGGACAAATCAATGAGCAGTTCTTC.

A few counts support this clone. The CDR3 DNA follows: TGTGCCAGTAGAAGAAGACAGGGTTATGGCAAAAACATTCAGTACTTC. Translated, it gives CASRRRQGYGKNIQYF. This rearrangement joins TRBV19 to TRBJ2-4; 7 bases agree with TRBD1. With V trimmed by 6 bases and J by 3 bases, 11 bases remained unmatched. The CDR3 length is 16 residues. Per germline, CDR1 LNHDA and CDR2 SQIVND (reference sequence).

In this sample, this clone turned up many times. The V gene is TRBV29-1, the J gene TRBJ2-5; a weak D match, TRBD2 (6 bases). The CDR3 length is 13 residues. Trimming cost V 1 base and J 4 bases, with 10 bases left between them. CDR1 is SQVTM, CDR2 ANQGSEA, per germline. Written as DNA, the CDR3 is TGCAGCGTTGAAGTAGGCGGGGCAGAGACCCAGTACTTC. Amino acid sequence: CSVEVGGAETQYF. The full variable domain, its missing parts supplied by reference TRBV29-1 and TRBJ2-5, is SAVISQKPSRDICQRGTSLTIQCQVDSQVTMMFWYRQQPGQSLTLIATANQGSEATYESGFVIDKFPISRPNLTFSTLTVSNMSPEDSSIYLCSVEVGGAETQYFGPGTRLLVL.